This TCR beta chain was recovered during a study of blood T cell repertoires in COVID-19. The CDR3 is 12 residues long. Trimming took 3 bases from V and 4 from J, leaving 8 bases between them. Germline CDR1 and CDR2: SQVTM and ANQGSEA. Only one count was recorded for this clone. Sequencing was performed with immunoSEQ multiplex PCR; in TCRdb, only in-frame clones are kept and a portion is missing. In the table there are approximately 200,000 clones, roughly 89% of which are singletons. The TCR sequence derives from a woman aged 40 to 50 with acute COVID-19. The chain combines TRBV29-1 with TRBJ2-3, with no clear D. The sample consisted of PBMCs or T cells enriched from blood (not recorded which). CDR3 protein: CSVDWAPDTQYF. For the CDR3, the DNA is TGCAGCGTTGATTGGGCCCCAGATACGCAGTATTTT.